The T cell receptor (beta chain) described here comes from a study of OX40 agonist ivuxolimab in advanced cancers. About the study: Patient treatment consisted of intravenous ivuxolimab administration every 2 weeks at 0.01 to 10 mg/kg.

With autoimmune disease history or systemic immunosuppression, patients were excluded. Notes on the study in general: Clonal expansion by week 6 occurred in CD4+ and CD8+ blood T cells (at 0.1 to 3.0 mg/kg).

About this clone: The antigen remains unidentified.

The CDR3 consists of 16 residues. V was clipped by 3 bases and J by 6 bases; unmatched bases: 8. Germline assignment: CDR1 SGHTS and CDR2 YDEGEE. Produced via immunoSEQ multiplex PCR; TCRdb's table is partial and in-frame only. The repertoire holds about 80,000 clones, 85% to 95% seen once, with 4.5% to 5% in the top ten. Sequencing was performed on CD4+ or CD8+ T cells sorted from blood, taken in a trial of the OX40 agonist ivuxolimab. The chain couples TRBV5-8 to TRBJ2-3; 12 positions match TRBD2. The receptor was derived from an adult with an advanced solid tumor such as melanoma, head and neck, liver or kidney cancer. As DNA, the CDR3 is TGTGCCAGCAGCTCTCCGACTAGCGGGAGTTTCGATACGCAGTATTTT. Translation gives CASSSPTSGSFDTQYF.